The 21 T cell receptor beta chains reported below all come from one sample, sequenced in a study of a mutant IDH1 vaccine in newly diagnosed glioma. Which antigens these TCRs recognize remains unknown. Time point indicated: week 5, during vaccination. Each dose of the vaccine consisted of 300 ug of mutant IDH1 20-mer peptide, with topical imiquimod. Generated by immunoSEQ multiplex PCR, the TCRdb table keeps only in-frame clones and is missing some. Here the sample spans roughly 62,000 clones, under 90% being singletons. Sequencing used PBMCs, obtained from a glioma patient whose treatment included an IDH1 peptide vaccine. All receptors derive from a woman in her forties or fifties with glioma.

CDR3 in DNA: TGTGCCAGCTCGGGGTCAGTGCAAAGAAGGTCTGAAGCTTTCTTT. This gives the protein CASSGSVQRRSEAFF. This chain connects TRBV18 to TRBJ1-1; no definite D call. Germline-derived CDR1 and CDR2 are KGHSH and LQKENI. Trimming removed 6 bases from V and 6 bases from J, with 20 bases in between. The CDR3 is 15 residues long.

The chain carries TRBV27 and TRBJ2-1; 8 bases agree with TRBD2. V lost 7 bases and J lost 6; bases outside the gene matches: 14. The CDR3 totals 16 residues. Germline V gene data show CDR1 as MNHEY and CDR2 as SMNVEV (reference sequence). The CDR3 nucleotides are TGTGCCAGCACCCTTGAGTCAGCGGGGGTTTCCAATGAGCAGTTCTTC. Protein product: CASTLESAGVSNEQFF.

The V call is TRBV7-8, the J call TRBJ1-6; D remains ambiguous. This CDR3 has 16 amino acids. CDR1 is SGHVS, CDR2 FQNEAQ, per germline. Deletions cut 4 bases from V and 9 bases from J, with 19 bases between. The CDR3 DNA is TGTGCCAGCAGCTCCCCCGGGGTGGGATTTGGTTCACCCCTCCACTTT. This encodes CASSSPGVGFGSPLHF.

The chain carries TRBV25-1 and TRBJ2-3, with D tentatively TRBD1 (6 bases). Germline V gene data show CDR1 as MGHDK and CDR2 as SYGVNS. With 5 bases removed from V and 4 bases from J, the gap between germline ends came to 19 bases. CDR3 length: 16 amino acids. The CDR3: CASSPAQGPVPDTQYF. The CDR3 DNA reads TGTGCCAGCAGTCCCGCACAGGGCCCCGTCCCAGATACGCAGTATTTT.

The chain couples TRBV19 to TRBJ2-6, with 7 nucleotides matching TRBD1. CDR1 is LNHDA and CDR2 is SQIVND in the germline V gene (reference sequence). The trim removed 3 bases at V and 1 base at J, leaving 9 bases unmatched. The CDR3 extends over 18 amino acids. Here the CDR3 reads CASSIPTGAGSGANVLTF. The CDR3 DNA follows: TGTGCCAGTAGTATTCCAACAGGGGCCGGGTCTGGGGCCAACGTCCTGACTTTC.

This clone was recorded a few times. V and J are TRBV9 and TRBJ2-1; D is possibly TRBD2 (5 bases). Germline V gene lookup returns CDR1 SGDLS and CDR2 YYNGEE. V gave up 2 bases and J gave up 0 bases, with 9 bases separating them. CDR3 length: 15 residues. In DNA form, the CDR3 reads TGTGCCAGCAGCGTTGGAGGTCCCTCCTACAATGAGCAGTTCTTC. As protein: CASSVGGPSYNEQFF. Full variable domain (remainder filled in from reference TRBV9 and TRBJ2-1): DSGVTQTPKHLITATGQRVTLRCSPRSGDLSVYWYQQSLDQGLQFLIQYYNGEERAKGNILERFSAQQFPDLHSELNLSSLELGDSALYFCASSVGGPSYNEQFFGPGTRLTVL.

CDR3 amino acids: CASSLGQSFAPLHF. CDR3 DNA: TGTGCCAGCAGCTTAGGTCAATCCTTTGCACCCCTCCACTTT. The J gene is TRBJ1-6, the V gene TRBV7-9; D is ambiguous. The CDR3 runs to 14 residues. Trimming removed 1 base from V and 11 bases from J, with 12 bases in between. Germline values: CDR1 SEHNR, CDR2 FQNEAQ (reference sequence).

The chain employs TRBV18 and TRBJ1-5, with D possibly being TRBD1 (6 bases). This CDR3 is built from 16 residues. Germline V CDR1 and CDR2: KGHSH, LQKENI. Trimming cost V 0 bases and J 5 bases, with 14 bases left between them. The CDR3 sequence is CASSPPGSGAYQPQHF. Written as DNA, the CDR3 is TGTGCCAGCTCACCACCCGGCTCAGGGGCCTATCAGCCCCAGCATTTT.

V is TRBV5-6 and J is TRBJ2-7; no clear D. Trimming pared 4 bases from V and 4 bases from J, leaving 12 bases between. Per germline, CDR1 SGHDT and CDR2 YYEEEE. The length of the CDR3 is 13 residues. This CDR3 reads CASSRGVWYEQYF. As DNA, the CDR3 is TGTGCCAGCAGCAGAGGCGTGTGGTACGAGCAGTACTTC.

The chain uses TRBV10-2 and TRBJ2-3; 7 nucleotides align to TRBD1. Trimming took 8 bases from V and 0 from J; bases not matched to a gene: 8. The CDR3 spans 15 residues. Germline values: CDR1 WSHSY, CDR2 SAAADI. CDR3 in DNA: TGCGCCAGCGGGAGCACGGACAGGAGCACAGATACGCAGTATTTT. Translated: CASGSTDRSTDTQYF.

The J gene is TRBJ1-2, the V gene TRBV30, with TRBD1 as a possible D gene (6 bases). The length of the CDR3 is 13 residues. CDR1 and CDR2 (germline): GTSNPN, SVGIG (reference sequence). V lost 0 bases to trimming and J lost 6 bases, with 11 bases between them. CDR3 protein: CAWSVDSGNGYTF. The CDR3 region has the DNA TGTGCCTGGAGTGTGGACAGTGGCAATGGCTACACCTTC.

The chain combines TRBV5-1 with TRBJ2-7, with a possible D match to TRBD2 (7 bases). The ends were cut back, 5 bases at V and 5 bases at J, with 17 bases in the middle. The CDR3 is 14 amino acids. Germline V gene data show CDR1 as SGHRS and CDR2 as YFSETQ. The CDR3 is CASSEGGRVNEQYF. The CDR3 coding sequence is TGCGCCAGCAGTGAGGGGGGGCGGGTGAACGAGCAGTACTTC.

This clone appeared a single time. The CDR3 sequence is CASSLAQGHTGELFF. The CDR3 DNA reads as TGCGCCAGCAGCTTGGCGCAGGGCCACACCGGGGAGCTGTTTTTT. The chain combines TRBV5-1 with TRBJ2-2; tentative D call: TRBD1 (5 bases). CDR3 length equals 15 residues. Germline CDR1 and CDR2: SGHRS and YFSETQ. Trimming shortened V by 0 bases and J by 3 bases, and 9 bases separated the two germline ends.

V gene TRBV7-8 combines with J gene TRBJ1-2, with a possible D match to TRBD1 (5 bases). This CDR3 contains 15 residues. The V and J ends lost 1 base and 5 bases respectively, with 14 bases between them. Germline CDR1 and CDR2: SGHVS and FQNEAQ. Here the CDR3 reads CASSLGQTRDYGYTF. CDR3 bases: TGTGCCAGCAGCTTAGGACAGACGAGAGATTATGGCTACACCTTC. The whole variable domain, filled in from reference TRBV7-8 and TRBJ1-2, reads GAGVSQSPRYKVAKRGQDVALRCDPISGHVSLFWYQQALGQGPEFLTYFQNEAQLDKSGLPSDRFFAERPEGSVSTLKIQRTQQEDSAVYLCASSLGQTRDYGYTFGSGTRLTVV.

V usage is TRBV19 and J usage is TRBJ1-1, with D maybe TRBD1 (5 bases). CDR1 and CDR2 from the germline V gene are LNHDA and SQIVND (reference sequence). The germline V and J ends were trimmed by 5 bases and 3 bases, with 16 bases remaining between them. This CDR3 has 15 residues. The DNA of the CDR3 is TGTGCCAGTAGTCGCTTAGGGGCGCGGGACACTGAAGCTTTCTTT. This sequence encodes CASSRLGARDTEAFF.

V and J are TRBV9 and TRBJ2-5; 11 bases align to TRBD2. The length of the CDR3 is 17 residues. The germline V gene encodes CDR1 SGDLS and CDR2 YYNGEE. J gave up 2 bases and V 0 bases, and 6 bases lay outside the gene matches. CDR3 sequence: CASSVGLAGGWQETQYF. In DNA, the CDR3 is TGTGCCAGCAGCGTAGGGCTAGCGGGGGGTTGGCAAGAGACCCAGTACTTC.

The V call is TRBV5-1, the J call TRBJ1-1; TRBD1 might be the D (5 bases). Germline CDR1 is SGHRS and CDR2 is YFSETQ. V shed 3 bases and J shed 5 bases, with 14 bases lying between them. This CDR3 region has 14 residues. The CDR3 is CASSSGPGPTEAFF. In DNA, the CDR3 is TGCGCCAGCAGCTCGGGCCCAGGGCCGACTGAAGCTTTCTTT.

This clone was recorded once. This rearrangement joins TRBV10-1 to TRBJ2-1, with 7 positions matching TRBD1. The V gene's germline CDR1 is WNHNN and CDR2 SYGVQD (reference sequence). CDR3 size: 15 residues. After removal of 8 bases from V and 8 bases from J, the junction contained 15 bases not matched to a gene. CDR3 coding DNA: TGCGCCAGCTCTTCCTCCGGGACAGCTGCATATGAGCAGTTCTTC. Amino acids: CASSSSGTAAYEQFF.

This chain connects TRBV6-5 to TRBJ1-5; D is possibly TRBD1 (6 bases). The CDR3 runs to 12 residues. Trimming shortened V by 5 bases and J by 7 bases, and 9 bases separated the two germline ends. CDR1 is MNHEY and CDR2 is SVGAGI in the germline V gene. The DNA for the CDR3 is TGTGCCAGCAGTCGCAGGGGCCAGCCCCAGCATTTT. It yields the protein CASSRRGQPQHF.

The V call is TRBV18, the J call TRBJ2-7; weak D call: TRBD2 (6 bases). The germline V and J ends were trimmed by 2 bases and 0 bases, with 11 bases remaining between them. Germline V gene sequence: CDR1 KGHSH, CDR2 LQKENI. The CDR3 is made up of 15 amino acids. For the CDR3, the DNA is TGTGCCAGCTCACCAGGGACTGTCGACTCCTACGAGCAGTACTTC. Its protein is CASSPGTVDSYEQYF.

This CDR3 reads CASSSKGPLAGNTIYF. CDR3 bases: TGTGCCAGCAGTTCAAAGGGACCGCTTGCTGGAAACACCATATATTTT. The chain links TRBV6-5 to TRBJ1-3; a weak D match, TRBD1 (5 bases). CDR1 is MNHEY and CDR2 is SVGAGI in the germline V gene. V shed 4 bases and J shed 2 bases, with 15 bases lying between them. This CDR3 comprises 16 residues.